These 22 T cell receptor beta chains share one sample of origin, sequenced in a study of blood T cell repertoires in COVID-19. TCRdb's table, derived via immunoSEQ multiplex PCR, lists solely in-frame clones and lacks some. Of some 69,000 clones in the sample, roughly 79% are singletons; the top ten hold more than 20%. The sample comprised peripheral blood. The receptors derive from a woman aged 70-85 years with acute or convalescent COVID-19.

The rearrangement joins TRBV28 to TRBJ2-1, with TRBD2 matching over 14 bases. From germline, CDR1 is MDHEN and CDR2 SYDVKM. The trim removed 3 bases at V and 10 bases at J, leaving 14 bases unmatched. The CDR3 has 18 amino acids. CDR3 residues: CASSLTSVGTSGSREQFF. CDR3 bases: TGTGCCAGCAGTTTGACTTCAGTGGGGACTAGCGGGAGCAGGGAGCAGTTCTTC.

V usage is TRBV5-1 and J usage is TRBJ1-3; a weak D match, TRBD1 (6 bases). The germline V and J ends were trimmed by 1 base and 1 base, with 9 bases remaining between them. Per germline, CDR1 SGHRS and CDR2 YFSETQ. This CDR3 is 15 amino acids long. The CDR3 bases are TGCGCCAGCAGCTTGACGAGGGGGTCTGGAAACACCATATATTTT. Its protein is CASSLTRGSGNTIYF.

The genes are TRBV6-5 and TRBJ2-7; maybe TRBD1 (5 bases). Trimming stripped 6 bases from V and 2 bases from J, with 14 bases between. The CDR3 length is 14 residues. Germline CDR1 MNHEY, CDR2 SVGAGI. DNA for the CDR3: TGTGCCAGCAGGGGGCTAGTCAGACCCTACGAGCAGTACTTC. Translating it yields CASRGLVRPYEQYF.

This clone was recorded once. The chain recombines TRBV5-1 with TRBJ1-5; D is ambiguous. This CDR3 region has 14 residues. Between the trimmed V and J ends, which lost 4 bases and 6 bases, there was a span of 14 bases. Germline CDR1 SGHRS, CDR2 YFSETQ. Written as DNA, the CDR3 is TGCGCCAGCAGCCCTGGCGGGGTGGGTCAGCCCCAGCATTTT. Its translation is CASSPGGVGQPQHF.

This clone has only a few counts. In the same sample, other DNA sequences code for this CDR3. The chain joins TRBV11-3 to TRBJ2-2; possible D gene TRBD2, 5 bases. V was pared by 1 base and J by 5 bases, with 8 bases between. This CDR3 comprises 14 residues. Germline CDR1 is SGHNT and CDR2 is YENEEA. The CDR3: CASSLARGTGELFF. The CDR3 bases are TGTGCCAGCAGCTTAGCACGGGGAACCGGGGAGCTGTTTTTT.

This chain links TRBV11-3 with TRBJ1-1, with 9 bases matching TRBD1. This CDR3 region has 16 residues. J was trimmed by 1 base and V by 5 bases; bases with no gene match: 8. Looked up from germline, CDR1 is SGHNT and CDR2 is YENEEA. Here the CDR3 DNA reads TGTGCCAGCAGCCCAGGGACAGGGAGGGGGAACACTGAAGCTTTCTTT. Protein sequence: CASSPGTGRGNTEAFF.

This sequence joins TRBV7-8 and TRBJ1-1; weak D call: TRBD1 (5 bases). Germline loops: CDR1 SGHVS, CDR2 FQNEAQ. The V gene lost 5 bases and the J gene lost 2 bases, with 9 bases spanning the gap. CDR3 length: 13 residues. As DNA, the CDR3 is TGTGCCAGCAGCCCACAGGTAAACACTGAAGCTTTCTTT. Translated, it gives CASSPQVNTEAFF.

This chain joins TRBV12-3 or TRBV12-4 and TRBJ2-3, with D perhaps matching TRBD1 (5 bases). This CDR3 has 13 residues. V dropped 5 bases and J dropped 6 bases, with 12 bases sitting between them. The CDR3 spells CASSTVPGDTQYF. The DNA of the CDR3 is TGTGCCAGCAGTACAGTACCAGGGGATACGCAGTATTTT.

The chain carries TRBV4-1 and TRBJ2-1; 12 bases are a match to TRBD2. The CDR3 is 16 residues long. The trim removed 0 bases at V and 7 bases at J, leaving 4 bases unmatched. Germline V lookup: CDR1 MGHRA, CDR2 YSYEKL. The chain's CDR3 is CASSQDKLAGGNEQFF. Written as DNA, the CDR3 is TGCGCCAGCAGCCAAGATAAACTAGCGGGAGGTAATGAGCAGTTCTTC.

The chain employs TRBV5-1 and TRBJ1-2, with 7 positions matching TRBD1. The length of the CDR3 is 13 residues. Per germline, CDR1 SGHRS and CDR2 YFSETQ. Trimming at V came to 0 bases and at J to 14 bases, leaving 10 bases not matched to a gene. The CDR3 sequence is CASSLADREEGTF. The DNA for the CDR3 is TGCGCCAGCAGCTTGGCCGACAGGGAGGAGGGTACCTTC.

The chain joins TRBV2 to TRBJ1-4; D not certain. This CDR3 has 13 amino acids. V lost 3 bases to trimming and J lost 8 bases, with 10 bases between them. Germline V gene sequence: CDR1 SNHLY, CDR2 FYNNEI. CDR3: CASSDRRGEKLFF. The CDR3 DNA sequence: TGTGCCAGCAGTGACAGAAGAGGCGAAAAACTGTTTTTT.

This clone was detected only once. The chain recombines TRBV9 with TRBJ2-1; perhaps TRBD1 as D (5 bases). This CDR3 region has 16 residues. Germline loops: CDR1 SGDLS, CDR2 YYNGEE. Trimming cost V 0 bases and J 6 bases, with 16 bases left between them. The CDR3 DNA is TGTGCCAGCAGCGTAGTGGGTCAGGGCGGCATCAATGAGCAGTTCTTC. Translating it yields CASSVVGQGGINEQFF.

The chain carries TRBV28 and TRBJ1-5; perhaps TRBD1 as D (5 bases). Germline V gives CDR1 MDHEN, CDR2 SYDVKM. V dropped 6 bases and J dropped 5 bases, with 8 bases sitting between them. The CDR3 is made up of 12 amino acids. CDR3 nucleotides: TGTGCCAGCAGGCCGGGGGATCAGCCCCAGCATTTT. Its translation is CASRPGDQPQHF. The entire variable domain, with the rest obtained from reference TRBV28 and TRBJ1-5, is as follows: DVKVTQSSRYLVKRTGEKVFLECVQDMDHENMFWYRQDPGLGLRLIYFSYDVKMKEKGDIPEGYSVSREKKERFSLILESASTNQTSMYLCASRPGDQPQHFGDGTRLSIL.

Here the CDR3 reads CASSRVDTKNTGELFF. The DNA of the CDR3 is TGTGCCAGTAGTAGGGTGGACACAAAGAACACCGGGGAGCTGTTTTTT. The chain carries TRBV19 and TRBJ2-2, with D perhaps matching TRBD1 (5 bases). The germline V and J ends were trimmed by 4 bases and 1 base, with 13 bases remaining between them. Germline CDR1 is LNHDA and CDR2 is SQIVND (reference sequence). CDR3 length: 16 amino acids.

V and J are TRBV28 and TRBJ2-3; D perhaps matches TRBD1 (6 bases). Trimming shortened V by 5 bases and J by 4 bases, and 10 bases separated the two germline ends. The CDR3 covers 13 residues. From germline, CDR1 is MDHEN and CDR2 SYDVKM. CDR3 residues: CASSVQGADTQYF. CDR3 in DNA: TGTGCCAGCAGTGTACAGGGAGCAGATACGCAGTATTTT. Variable domain in full (rest from reference TRBV28 and TRBJ2-3): DVKVTQSSRYLVKRTGEKVFLECVQDMDHENMFWYRQDPGLGLRLIYFSYDVKMKEKGDIPEGYSVSREKKERFSLILESASTNQTSMYLCASSVQGADTQYFGPGTRLTVL.

The chain carries TRBV27 and TRBJ1-1; 8 nucleotides agree with TRBD1. Unmatched junction bases numbered 5, after V lost 6 bases and J lost 5 bases. Germline assignment: CDR1 MNHEY and CDR2 SMNVEV (reference sequence). This CDR3 is built from 13 residues. The CDR3 bases are TGTGCCAGCAGGGGGACAGGCAAGACTGAAGCTTTCTTT. Translation gives CASRGTGKTEAFF.

In its sample, this clone was seen once. This sequence joins TRBV19 and TRBJ2-7; 9 bases align to TRBD2. The ends lost 0 bases at V and 2 bases at J; junction bases unmatched: 5. Germline loops: CDR1 LNHDA, CDR2 SQIVND (reference sequence). The length of the CDR3 is 16 residues. CDR3 coding DNA: TGTGCCAGTAGTATAGATGTCGGCGGGAGGGCCTACGAGCAGTACTTC. Amino acid sequence: CASSIDVGGRAYEQYF. The full variable domain, its missing parts supplied by reference TRBV19 and TRBJ2-7, is DGGITQSPKYLFRKEGQNVTLSCEQNLNHDAMYWYRQDPGQGLRLIYYSQIVNDFQKGDIAEGYSVSREKKESFPLTVTSAQKNPTAFYLCASSIDVGGRAYEQYFGPGTRLTVT.

The chain combines TRBV4-2 with TRBJ2-3; 10 nucleotides agree with TRBD2. Germline loops: CDR1 LGHNA, CDR2 YNFKEQ. CDR3 size: 18 residues. The junction had 13 bases not matched to a gene; V was cut back by 7 bases and J by 0 bases. Written as DNA, the CDR3 is TGTGCCAGCACGCCTGGAACTAGCGGGATCGAGAGCACAGATACGCAGTATTTT. This codes for CASTPGTSGIESTDTQYF.

The chain links TRBV5-1 to TRBJ2-5; D perhaps matches TRBD2 (6 bases). Trimming took 0 bases from V and 7 from J, leaving 16 bases between them. Germline CDR1 SGHRS, CDR2 YFSETQ. The CDR3 covers 15 residues. CDR3 DNA sequence: TGCGCCAGCAGCTTGGCCGGAGGGTCCCCAGGGACCCAGTACTTC. Residues: CASSLAGGSPGTQYF.

The chain employs TRBV27 and TRBJ1-5, with a weak D call TRBD1 (5 bases). This CDR3 region has 17 residues. V was shortened by 5 bases and J by 2 bases, with 19 bases between the two germline ends. Germline V CDR1 and CDR2: MNHEY, SMNVEV (reference sequence). DNA of the CDR3: TGTGCCAGCAGTCCGTGGGCGGGGACGTCAGGCAATCAGCCCCAGCATTTT. It codes for CASSPWAGTSGNQPQHF.

This clone has just a few counts. The CDR3 reads CASSPFPTAEAFF. CDR3 bases: TGTGCCAGCTCACCATTCCCTACTGCTGAAGCTTTCTTT. The chain uses TRBV18 and TRBJ1-1; D remains unclear. This CDR3 has 13 amino acids. Germline V gene sequence: CDR1 KGHSH, CDR2 LQKENI. V was clipped by 2 bases and J by 6 bases, with 10 bases between them.

In this sample, this clone turned up once. This rearrangement joins TRBV6-5 to TRBJ1-4; no definite D call. Germline-derived CDR1 and CDR2 are MNHEY and SVGAGI. V was shortened by 0 bases and J by 7 bases, with 9 bases between the two germline ends. The CDR3 is 14 amino acids. DNA for the CDR3: TGTGCCAGCAGTTACTCCCCCCGGGGTGAAAAACTGTTTTTT. Translating gives CASSYSPRGEKLFF.